These T cell receptor beta chains were read from a single sample in a study of cytomegalovirus exposure and HLA in healthy donors. Sequencing was performed with immunoSEQ multiplex PCR; in TCRdb, only in-frame clones are kept and a portion is missing. The profile shows roughly 180,000 clones, more than 70% of them singletons. The sample comprised PBMCs. The source of these receptors is a woman in her 40s in good health and CMV-seropositive. Both conserved end residues are part of each CDR3.

>TRBV9
CASSRSGGNIQYF
>TRBV7-2
CASSRRQGSNTDTQYF
>TRBV11-2
CASSSDAGEQYF
>TRBV20-1
CSAPDRVKLFF
>TRBV28
CASSFFPGTENSNQPQHF
>TRBV10-3
CATSRQGGNTEAFF
>TRBV6-5
CASSYSHSSGSETQYF
>TRBV7-2
CASSWDRGETQYF
>TRBV28
CANQDSLYGYTF
>TRBV6-1
CASNVDRGGGYTF
>TRBV7-9
CASSPSSATQYF
>TRBV7-2
CASSLGGGRAGNEQFF
>TRBV18
CASSPDRVVNQPQHF
>TRBV28
CASSFMNEQFF
>TRBV9
CASSVDSGEAYNEQFF
>TRBV30
CAWMSEAREQYF
>TRBV5-1
CASSLGQANEKLFF
>TRBV7-8
CASSPPRQPSTDTQYF
>TRBV18
CASSNRGGNQPQHF
>TRBV15
CATSRDLTSGRRTGYEQYF
>TRBV28
CASSPAGTGFGTQYF
>TRBV15
CATSTGTSGNYGYTF
>TRBV9
CASSVGEGFHEQFF
>TRBV10-3
CAISESAGGSYNEQFF
>TRBV27
CASSLLGTEIGYTF
>TRBV5-1
CASSWPTSGNEQFF
>TRBV27
CASRLGTGSFEQYF
>TRBV5-4
CASSQDPGSAAYEQYF
>TRBV28
CASSSPSGGSNYGYTF
>TRBV29-1
CSVEDRRTNGYTF
>TRBV6-6
CASSYEGVLNEQFF
>TRBV6-1
CASREARQGITEAFF
>TRBV7-6
CASSRDFNQPQHF
>TRBV11-1
CASGGTGLETQYF
>TRBV7-2
CASSFRGGSNQPQHF
>TRBV11-2
CASSFTYEQYF
>TRBV2
CASSPAGSTEAFF
>TRBV7-9
CASRGTGEGEKLFF
>TRBV4-1
CASSHPSGGKETQYF
>TRBV7-2
CASKASLARQETQYF
>TRBV4-3
CASSQDPGKLFF
>TRBV5-6
CASSSRPGGTDTQYF
>TRBV28
CASTGIHYEQYF
>TRBV9
CASSVSAGGPGDTQYF
>TRBV10-3
CAISDPGLVNTGELFF
>TRBV11-2
CASSFLMRLDRTEAFF
>TRBV27
CASSFQGSNQPQHF
>TRBV25-1
CASSETGDYGYTF
>TRBV18
CASSPGAQNQPQHF